This T cell receptor beta chain was retrieved from a study of cytomegalovirus exposure and HLA in healthy donors (dated by TCRdb to 2016 to 2017). In the study overall: According to an earlier analysis of 587 of the donors, 150 million to 200 million T cells yielded roughly 110 million unique TCR beta sequences and 276 Gb of sequence data. An early release that covered around 590 HLA-typed donors contained approximately 300 gigabases of sequencing data and tens of millions of unique TCR sequences. To decide whether each TCR beta V gene segment behaved as functional or pseudogenic, an earlier analysis of nearly 600 of the donors relied on high-throughput TCR beta sequencing. HLA typing covered class I and class II loci at four-digit resolution. A later analysis re-analyzed previously published TCR beta repertoires from 666 donors and added high-resolution HLA genotyping to study TCR occurrence patterns. The study was designed to test whether signatures of past pathogen exposure could be identified by cataloging public T cell receptors. Using immunosequencing, the study profiled T cell repertoires from around 680 subjects and related those repertoires to cytomegalovirus serostatus. Of the roughly 410 genotyped donors, over 80% were placed in the genetic ancestry cluster associated with self-reported Caucasian donors. Donor age, sex, ethnicity and CMV serostatus were compiled together with the repertoire data. To predict cytomegalovirus infection status, the study brought together high-throughput TCR immunosequencing, statistical association of individual TCRs with disease status, and machine learning. Rather than drawing on any new phenotypic data, the later analysis identified candidate immune exposures from TCR beta sequences and the way those sequences occurred across donors. Because of strong linkage in the cohort, four or five DR-DQ haplotypes were treated as single units for association and clustering. In a later genetic analysis, genome-wide SNP genotypes for about 65% of the roughly 700 donors were used, and that subset was treated as a discovery cohort. Every discovery cohort repertoire had been produced on one sequencing platform. A separate validation cohort of 100 to 150 different subjects was used in addition to the roughly 700-subject first cohort. Among roughly 400 genotyped donors of the cohort, an average of approximately 240,000 unique TCR beta nucleotide sequences was sequenced per donor, of which about 18% were non-productive. Typing coverage differed by locus: A, B, C, DRB1 and DQB1 were typed in roughly 620-630 donors, DQA1 in roughly 510, DPA1 in 600 to 610, and DPB1 in 472. General conclusions and limits of the study: In this cohort, only TCR beta chains were sequenced, and detectable features were limited by the absence of alpha or paired-chain data. Some IMGT-functional V segments, including TRBV6-2 and TRBV6-3, could not be distinguished by the 87-base-pair reads and were therefore excluded. When HLA alleles, especially DR and DQ, strongly co-occurred, attributing TCR associations to individual alleles was difficult. In both the original and validation cohorts, the classifier was reported to diagnose cytomegalovirus status with high specificity and sensitivity. The sequencing pipeline was judged likely to have produced a cluster of highly shared sequence variants as a technical artifact. A total of 150 to 200 TCR beta chains were listed by the study as associated with cytomegalovirus. An earlier analysis of approximately 570 of the donors showed that most TCR beta V segments appeared in productive rearrangements either about 90% or about 30% of the time, which broadly matched IMGT annotations. A later analysis reported that several top co-occurrence clusters appeared linked to parvovirus B19, influenza, CMV and Epstein-Barr virus. According to the authors, the approach could potentially be generalized to other disease states and immunological phenotypes. CMV serostatus was the only immune exposure information available for the cohort. In a later analysis, 16,951 TCR beta sequences were associated with specific HLA alleles at a false discovery rate of 0.05. In a later genetic analysis, fewer N-insertions in productive TCRs were reported among donors in an Asian-associated ancestry cluster than the approximately 670-donor mean. Three of the identified cytomegalovirus-associated TCR beta chains were confirmed in vitro to be specific for cytomegalovirus antigens. Roughly uniform sequencing depth across donors was assumed in presence/absence analyses, although this assumption may not hold. The earlier analysis of 587 of the donors excluded some 15 rarely observed V segments, including chromosome 9 orphons, because counts were too low. Compared with equally common non-associated chains, HLA-associated TCR beta chains in a later analysis were more clonally expanded and had lower generation probabilities. A later genetic analysis associated a missense DCLRE1C variant with V-gene and J-gene trimming of TCR beta chains, and an independent cohort replicated the association. HLA typing was unavailable for some donors at each locus, so association tests used only the typed subset. Correlated functional status among segregating V segments might be attributable to linkage disequilibrium, but an unknown experimental factor could not be ruled out. According to a later analysis, TCR association rates differed among HLA loci, with DRB1 alleles showing the most associated TCRs and HLA-C alleles showing the fewest. Across donors, most TCR sequences were observed very rarely, whereas some public TCRs were present in many individuals. A further reported finding was that TCR beta sequences accurately predicted the HLA-A and HLA-B alleles for most subjects in the first cohort. A later analysis found that most CMV-associated TCR beta chains appeared HLA-restricted, with HLA associations seemingly driven largely by CMV exposure.

The cohort consisted of some 670 healthy bone marrow donors. At the time of sampling, every cohort member was nominally healthy, though immune exposures that went unrecorded were likely present. The donor was CMV seropositive and belonged to the group of 250 to 300 seropositive cohort members. Each donor provided a peripheral blood sample, and peripheral blood mononuclear cells were used for TCR beta sequencing. Genomic DNA was extracted from the blood cell samples with the Qiagen DNeasy Blood Extraction Kit. The germline V gene specifies SGHTA as CDR1 and FQGNSA as CDR2. The CDR3 spans 17 residues, from the cysteine through the phenylalanine. The sequence is cut down to CDR3 DNA, 51 bases in frame from base 1. Trimmed from V: 1 base; trimmed from J: 2 bases; junction bases lacking a gene match: 8. Comments on this clone: This clone's antigen is unknown. One base away there is no much larger clone; base qualities are not given.

Library generation was performed with the immunoSEQ multiplex PCR assay. The multiplex PCR relied on a mix of 60 forward primers for TCR Vbeta segments and 13 reverse primers for TCR Jbeta segments. The CDR3 region of rearranged TCR beta genes was amplified from genomic DNA by a multiplex PCR assay. On the Illumina HiSeq System, the amplified TCR beta libraries were sequenced as 87-base-pair reads. The published analysis was carried out like this. A later analysis counted around 72 million unique TCR beta chains across the 650 to 700 repertoires, and roughly 11 million of these chains were shared by at least two donors. Raw reads were error-corrected and collapsed into unique sequences with a nearest-neighbor algorithm that merged closely related sequences to remove PCR and sequencing errors. Alignment of CDR3 sequences to IMGT reference sequences was used to assign V, D and J gene segments. For a sequence to be retained, a match of at least six nucleotides to both a V gene segment and a J gene segment was required. Rearrangements were called productive when the CDR3 lacked stop codons and stayed in frame with V and J; all others were non-productive. CDR3 was defined according to IMGT convention as the region running from the second conserved V-encoded cysteine to the conserved J-encoded phenylalanine. The earlier analysis of 587 of the donors excluded any sequence lacking an unambiguous match to a single V gene segment. In an earlier analysis of approximately 500 of the donors, a V segment was called functional when productive rearrangements were above 56.7%, and segregating when the standard deviation between donors exceeded 5%. To diagnose cytomegalovirus status from the catalog of TCR beta chain sequences, a statistical classification framework was built. In a later analysis, V and J genes were assigned by comparing TCR nucleotide sequences against IMGT/GENE-DB human TR gene sequences. Using the TCRdist pipeline, a later analysis assigned CDR3 sequences along with most-parsimonious VDJ recombination scenarios. In a later analysis, each TCR beta chain was defined by its CDR3 amino acid sequence together with its V-gene family, and reads without a unique V-gene family were excluded. In a later analysis, 450 to 600 highly shared, low-generation-probability nucleotide sequences were removed to address suspected cross-contamination and a sequencing artifact. In a later analysis, a clonal expansion index was calculated for each public chain from normalized within-repertoire ranks of inferred template counts. Generation probabilities in a later analysis came from a VDJ recombination model fitted to out-of-frame rearrangements, and those results were checked against IGoR. Hypergeometric tests were used in a later analysis to score TCR-TCR, TCR-HLA and TCR-CMV co-occurrence, with a repertoire-size bias correction applied to the TCR pairs. To estimate false discovery rates, a later analysis permuted the HLA or CMV assignments 20 times. In a later analysis, co-occurring TCRs were grouped with DBSCAN, and TCRdist sequence similarity was added when clustering was performed within HLA-allele-positive subsets. Repertoires with fewer than 30,000 or more than 120,000 public chains were left out of co-occurrence clustering, as were about 5 repertoires with anomalous nucleotide sharing. Drawn from immuneACCESS, this table holds only the in-frame rearrangements with V and J called that TCRdb kept. Clones are partly lost; checked studies trace under half to an unresolved V gene and leave the rest unexplained. Clonal size and the V and J genes are those of that table, whereas D and trimming came from the DNA. The sample data list 90,000 to 120,000 clones, and about 68% of these were observed just once. 13% to 15% of the sample belongs to the ten largest clones.

Sequences were obtained from PBMCs. The chain links TRBV7-2 with TRBJ2-7; 10 bases in the middle match TRBD2. This TCR was sampled from a male donor in good health and CMV-seropositive. The base sequence is TGTGCCAGCAGCTTAGGTTATAGCGGGGGGCCAACCTACGAGCAGTACTTC. The resulting protein is CASSLGYSGGPTYEQYF.